This T cell receptor (beta chain) was identified in a study of T cells after yellow fever vaccination. Study-level results: From the bulk population, abundant clonotypes could contaminate and appear within FACS-sorted repertoires. A large majority of primary-vaccination clones showed up again after the booster (approximately 96% CD4, about 87% CD8).

Regarding this clonotype: Its target is unknown.

V shed 7 bases and J shed 5 bases, with 15 bases lying between them. Germline-derived CDR1 and CDR2 are SGHDT and YYEEEE. CDR3 length: 13 amino acids. 5'RACE template switching generated TCR cDNA, adding a universal primer site and UMIs. TCRdb re-derived calls from the 5' RACE reads in MiXCR, one entry per CDR3 protein. Seen here are about 350,000 distinct CDR3 sequences, around 8.1% observed once, and the top ten hold approximately 18%. Sample: PBMCs, taken roughly 46 days after the first yellow fever vaccination. The clonotype comes from a man in his late teens or twenties who received the YFV17D yellow fever vaccine. This chain connects TRBV5-6 to TRBJ1-1, with D maybe TRBD1 (5 bases). CDR3 in amino acids: CASGDWAETEAFF. In nucleotides, the CDR3 is TGTGCCAGCGGGGACTGGGCAGAGACTGAAGCTTTCTTT.